This is a list of T cell receptor beta chains from one sample in a study of blood T cell repertoires in COVID-19. Using immunoSEQ multiplex PCR, the repertoire was profiled, and TCRdb retains in-frame clones only, with some absent. The top ten clones hold more than 20% of a sample with 25,000 to 30,000 clones, 72% of them seen once. Sequencing used peripheral blood. All receptors come from a boy between 2 and 10 years old with active or convalescent COVID-19. Each CDR3 is given with its conserved first and last residue. D genes are given only for firm matches. Rows give clone size only sometimes, using once, few, many, or a class for an expanded clone.

j_gene	d_gene	v_gene	abundance	CDR3nt	CDR3aa
TRBJ1-5	TRBD1	TRBV27	NA	TGTGCCAGCAGCAGGGGACAGGGCCTGGGTCAGCCCCAGCATTTT	CASSRGQGLGQPQHF
TRBJ1-1	TRBD1	TRBV6-5	NA	TGTGCCAGCCGGACAGGGCCGGGGGTTAACACTGAAGCTTTCTTT	CASRTGPGVNTEAFF
TRBJ2-3	NA	TRBV4-1	NA	TGCGCCAGCAGCCAAGATAAGACGGGGTTAACAGATACGCAGTATTTT	CASSQDKTGLTDTQYF
TRBJ2-7	TRBD1	TRBV3-1/TRBV3-2	NA	TGTGCCAGCAGCCCAGGGGGCGGTAGATACGAGCAGTACTTC	CASSPGGGRYEQYF
TRBJ1-6	NA	TRBV5-1	once	TGCGCCAGCAGCTTCGGGACTCCGAGAGCCTTTTGGTATAATTCACCCCTCCACTTT	CASSFGTPRAFWYNSPLHF
TRBJ1-2	NA	TRBV5-1	NA	TGCGCCAGCAGCAGAACAGGAGAAGTATATGGCTACACCTTC	CASSRTGEVYGYTF
TRBJ2-2	NA	TRBV12-5	few	TGTGCTAGCAACTACGGCGGGTGGGGAACCGGGGAGCTGTTTTTT	CASNYGGWGTGELFF
TRBJ2-7	TRBD2	TRBV14	NA	TGTGCCAGCAGTTTAGCGGGAGTTTTAAGGCAGTACTTC	CASSLAGVLRQYF
TRBJ1-4	NA	TRBV6-6	NA	TGTGCCAGTACAGGTTCGGGTAATGAAAAACTGTTTTTT	CASTGSGNEKLFF
TRBJ1-1	TRBD1	TRBV7-8	NA	TGTGCCAGCAGGCCGATCCTCCAGGGGGCAAGCACTGAAGCTTTCTTT	CASRPILQGASTEAFF
TRBJ1-5	NA	TRBV6-5	once	TGTGCCAGCAGTTACTCGAGGCAGGAGGGCAATCAGCCCCAGCATTTT	CASSYSRQEGNQPQHF
TRBJ2-1	TRBD2	TRBV11-2	NA	TGTGCCAGCAGCTTAGTGGGGACTAGCGCGTACAATGAGCAGTTCTTC	CASSLVGTSAYNEQFF
TRBJ1-2	NA	TRBV5-5	NA	TGTGCCAGCAGCCCCGGGGTGGACTATGGCTACACCTTC	CASSPGVDYGYTF
TRBJ2-1	TRBD1	TRBV28	few	TGTGCCAGCAGCCCAAGACAGGGGCGAAAGGACAACAATGAGCAGTTCTTC	CASSPRQGRKDNNEQFF
TRBJ1-6	NA	TRBV5-1	many	TGCGCCAGCAGCACGGGGACATACTCCTATAATTCACCCCTCCACTTT	CASSTGTYSYNSPLHF
TRBJ2-7	NA	TRBV11-2	NA	TGTGCCAGCAGCTTCCAGTTTGTCTACGAGCAGTACTTC	CASSFQFVYEQYF
TRBJ1-1	NA	TRBV7-9	NA	TGTGCCAGCAGCTTAACGACAGCTAACACTGAAGCTTTCTTT	CASSLTTANTEAFF
TRBJ1-2	NA	TRBV24-1	NA	TGTGCCACCAGTGATCCCGACAGCTATGGCTACACCTTC	CATSDPDSYGYTF
TRBJ2-1	TRBD2	TRBV19	NA	TGTGCCAGTAGTATTGGAGGGAGGGCTCTCTACAATGAGCAGTTCTTC	CASSIGGRALYNEQFF
TRBJ2-3	NA	TRBV20-1	medium-sized	TGCAGTGCTTGGAAGAGACTAGTTTTT	CSAWKRLVF
TRBJ2-1	NA	TRBV20-1	NA	TGCAGTGCTAGCGATTCGCGGGAGCAGTTCTTC	CSASDSREQFF
TRBJ1-1	NA	TRBV21-1	NA	TGTGCCAGCAGCAAGCCTAGTGGGGGGGGACACCCCCCGTTCATGAACACTGAAGCTTTCTTT	CASSKPSGGGHPPFMNTEAFF
TRBJ2-2	TRBD1	TRBV7-9	NA	TGTGCCAGCAGCTCACAGGGGCCCCAGGGTACCGGGGAGCTGTTTTTT	CASSSQGPQGTGELFF
TRBJ2-7	TRBD2	TRBV29-1	NA	TGCAGCGTCCTGACTAGCTTGAGCTCCTACGAGCAGTACTTC	CSVLTSLSSYEQYF
TRBJ2-3	TRBD2	TRBV2	NA	TGTGCCAGCGGGACTAGCGGCACAGATACGCAGTATTTT	CASGTSGTDTQYF
TRBJ2-1	TRBD1	TRBV27	NA	TGTGCCAGCAAGGGACAGGGAGGGTACTGGACCTACAATGAGCAGTTCTTC	CASKGQGGYWTYNEQFF
TRBJ2-1	TRBD2	TRBV4-1	NA	TGCGCCAGCAGCCAAGTGTCGGCAGATTCCAGCGGGAGTGGTGAGTTCTTC	CASSQVSADSSGSGEFF
TRBJ1-2	TRBD1	TRBV7-2	NA	TGTGCCAGCAGCTCCTTCTCCGGGACAGGGGGCGCTTCACAAGGCTACACCTTC	CASSSFSGTGGASQGYTF
TRBJ2-1	NA	TRBV7-6	few	TGTGCCAGCAGCCCAGGACTCGAGCAGTTCTTC	CASSPGLEQFF
TRBJ2-5	TRBD1	TRBV6-1	NA	TGTGCCAGCAGTGTCCGTATGGGTGGGACAGGACAAGAGACCCAGTACTTC	CASSVRMGGTGQETQYF
TRBJ2-3	TRBD2	TRBV10-1	once	TGCGCCAGCAGTGGGACTAGCGGGAACCGATTCACAGATACGCAGTATTTT	CASSGTSGNRFTDTQYF
TRBJ2-1	TRBD2	TRBV10-3	NA	TGTGCCATCAGGACCGGGACTAGCGGCAATGAGCAGTTCTTC	CAIRTGTSGNEQFF